This TCR beta chain derives from a study of OX40 agonist ivuxolimab in advanced cancers. As for the study in general: The group had a mean age of around 60 years, ranged from about 20 to 79, and was around 82% male. Partial response was recorded in three patients: one hepatocellular carcinoma and two cutaneous melanoma cases.

Profiling relied on immunoSEQ multiplex PCR, and the TCRdb table lists in-frame clones only, not all of them. The sample holds 70,000 to 95,000 clones, around 92% seen once. Concerning this clone itself: No antigen is known for it.

V dropped 3 bases and J dropped 5 bases, with 14 bases sitting between them. CDR1 and CDR2 from the germline V gene are SGHRS and YFSETQ. This CDR3 is 14 amino acids long. Study-wide findings and caveats: Expanded clones were, on average, more numerous in CD8+ T cells than in CD4+. Low normalized clonal expansion also occurred in some nonresponding patients.

This TCR came from an adult with an advanced solid tumor such as melanoma, head and neck, liver or kidney cancer. The sample here was CD4+ or CD8+ T cells sorted from blood, taken in a trial of the OX40 agonist ivuxolimab. V and J are TRBV5-1 and TRBJ2-5, with D maybe TRBD1 (6 bases). Written as DNA, the CDR3 is TGCGCCAGCAGCTGGGGGACATTAGGTGAGACCCAGTACTTC. It is translated as CASSWGTLGETQYF.